The next 6 T cell receptor beta chains were all read from a single sample in a study of graft-versus-host responses after intestinal transplantation. The method was immunoSEQ multiplex PCR; TCRdb's version includes in-frame clones alone and lacks a portion of them. The sample has tens of thousands of clones; 91% are singletons. The specimen comprised PBMCs, sampled 662 days after intestinal transplant. The receptor source for this set is a human patient who received an intestinal transplant, so some T cells may come from the graft donor.

The rearrangement links TRBV7-9 to TRBJ2-7; 9 bases are shared with TRBD1. Germline CDR1 is SEHNR and CDR2 is FQNEAQ (reference sequence). The CDR3 runs 16 residues. The V and J ends lost 5 bases and 3 bases, in that order; junction bases with no gene match: 11. CDR3 amino acids: CASSPRPGTGNYEQYF. CDR3 sequence (DNA): TGTGCCAGCAGCCCACGTCCCGGGACAGGGAACTACGAGCAGTACTTC.

This chain joins TRBV4-2 and TRBJ1-1; D is unclear. CDR3 length equals 15 residues. The V end was cut by 0 bases, the J end by 6 bases, with 14 bases between. Germline V CDR1 and CDR2: LGHNA, YNFKEQ. CDR3 DNA: TGTGCCAGCAGCCAAGAATGGTCAAGATCCCCTGAAGCTTTCTTT. It yields the protein CASSQEWSRSPEAFF.

The count of this clone is one. V usage is TRBV29-1 and J usage is TRBJ2-7; D is perhaps TRBD1 (5 bases). The V gene lost 4 bases and the J gene lost 3 bases, with 7 bases spanning the gap. Germline CDR1 is SQVTM and CDR2 is ANQGSEA. The CDR3 loop spans 11 amino acids. The CDR3 sequence: CSVAQGYEQYF. CDR3 nucleotides: TGCAGCGTTGCTCAGGGCTACGAGCAGTACTTC.

The gene calls are TRBV25-1 and TRBJ2-1; D remains ambiguous. This CDR3 region has 15 residues. CDR1 and CDR2 from the germline V gene are MGHDK and SYGVNS. With 2 bases removed from V and 6 bases from J, the gap between germline ends came to 14 bases. CDR3 DNA sequence: TGTGCCAGCAGTGAAGATGTAGGAACTCGCAATGAGCAGTTCTTC. Its protein product is CASSEDVGTRNEQFF. Supplemented by reference TRBV25-1 and TRBJ2-1, the full variable domain reads EADIYQTPRYLVIGTGKKITLECSQTMGHDKMYWYQQDPGMELHLIHYSYGVNSTEKGDLSSESTVSRIRTEHFPLTLESARPSHTSQYLCASSEDVGTRNEQFFGPGTRLTVL.

The chain links TRBV27 to TRBJ1-2, with D perhaps TRBD1 (5 bases). Per germline, CDR1 MNHEY and CDR2 SMNVEV (reference sequence). Trimming left V 3 bases short and J 4 bases short, with 9 bases between. The CDR3 runs 13 residues. CDR3 nucleotide sequence: TGTGCCAGCAGTTTGAAGGGGCTCTATGGCTACACCTTC. Protein: CASSLKGLYGYTF.

The rearrangement uses TRBV27 and TRBJ1-2, with 7 bases identical to TRBD1. CDR1 and CDR2 (germline): MNHEY, SMNVEV (reference sequence). This CDR3 spans 14 amino acids. V lost 6 bases, J lost 1 base, and 5 bases stayed unmatched. The CDR3 region is CASRRTGYNYGYTF. DNA for the CDR3: TGTGCCAGCAGGCGGACAGGCTATAACTATGGCTACACCTTC.